This T cell receptor (beta chain) was obtained from a study of human T cells and chemical hapten exposure. General study points: Expanded TCRs made up significantly more big CDR3 similarity clusters than controls did. Expanded TCR counts at PT1 were positively correlated with the patch test score.

Time point described: pre-sensitization, week 0. The treatment: therapeutic diphenylcyclopropenone sensitization with weekly scalp DPC. Whole blood that had not been fractionated was the source of extracted total RNA. The library tagged each cDNA molecule with unique molecular identifiers. TCRdb reanalysed the RACE reads using MiXCR and keeps one entry per CDR3 protein. This table has just under 35,000 distinct CDR3 sequences, about a tenth appearing once. Trimming took 6 bases from V and 10 from J; bases not matched to a gene: 14. The CDR3 length is 16 residues. The germline V gene encodes CDR1 LGHNT and CDR2 FRNRAP. Only a few counts were recorded for this clonotype. What it binds is unknown.

V is TRBV12-5 and J is TRBJ2-1, with 11 bases aligning to TRBD2. This sequence originates from a man aged 45 to 65 with alopecia areata. Some clones in this sample may be carry-over from other donors' samples. The source was whole blood, collected in connection with sensitization to the hapten diphenylcyclopropenone (DPC). The CDR3 spells CASGLRVSGRAGEQFF. The DNA of the CDR3 is TGTGCTAGTGGGCTACGGGTTAGCGGGAGGGCCGGAGAGCAGTTCTTC.